This note documents a single T cell receptor (beta chain) sequence. The source of the sample is a study of cytomegalovirus exposure and HLA in healthy donors. Study-wide context: Prior work identified about 120 million unique TCR beta sequences in 190 million or so T cells.

Trimming pared 7 bases from V and 0 bases from J, leaving 15 bases between. CDR1 and CDR2 (germline): SGHTS, YDEGEE. This CDR3 has 15 amino acids. It was healthy bone marrow donors who served as donors. Amplification used 60 Vbeta primers and 13 Jbeta primers. Profiled with immunoSEQ multiplex PCR; TCRdb holds only in-frame clones, not every one. The data include 100,000 to 150,000 clones; the top ten clones carry around 1.6%. The rearrangement uses TRBV5-8 and TRBJ2-3; a weak D match, TRBD2 (6 bases). Material for sequencing was PBMCs. The clonotype comes from a woman in her thirties or forties in good health and CMV-seropositive. CDR3 nucleotides: TGTGCCAGCTCCAGGAGGGAGTCGAGCACAGATACGCAGTATTTT. Translated: CASSRRESSTDTQYF.